Each of the 12 T cell receptor beta chains below was sequenced from the same sample in a study of post-analysis software for immune sequencing data. The study, taken as a whole, reports: Four or five TRBV segments were more frequent in patients than controls; TRBV5-6, TRBV5-1 and TRBV20-1 belonged to this group.

The authors incorporated unique molecular identifiers into the TCR beta cDNA libraries. TCRdb ran MiXCR on the PCR reads and lists one entry per CDR3 protein. The sample carries 430,000 or so distinct CDR3 sequences, 35% to 45% recorded once. Which antigens these TCRs recognize remains unknown. What was sequenced was blood. The origin of the receptors is a girl aged 2 to 10 with multiple sclerosis.

This clonotype appeared a few times. The rearrangement uses TRBV20-1 and TRBJ2-3, with 7 bases fitting TRBD1. Looked up from germline, CDR1 is DFQATT and CDR2 is SNEGSKA (reference sequence). CDR3 size: 17 residues. V shed 0 bases and J 4 bases; nucleotides not matched to a gene: 13. CDR3 sequence: CSAREFRQGWGADTQYF. CDR3 coding DNA: TGCAGTGCTAGAGAGTTTCGACAGGGTTGGGGCGCAGATACGCAGTATTTT.

This chain connects TRBV29-1 to TRBJ1-2; D is perhaps TRBD1 (6 bases). The CDR3 has 14 amino acids. Trimming shortened V by 7 bases and J by 2 bases, and 17 bases separated the two germline ends. From germline, CDR1 is SQVTM and CDR2 ANQGSEA. The CDR3 nucleotides are TGCAGCGCCAAGATAGGGGGACCGAACTATGGCTACACCTTC. This translates into CSAKIGGPNYGYTF.

V gene TRBV20-1 combines with J gene TRBJ2-1; 11 bases agree with TRBD2. The V segment lost 5 bases and the J segment 3 bases; nucleotides outside the gene matches: 3. CDR1 is DFQATT, CDR2 SNEGSKA, per germline (reference sequence). There are 14 residues in the CDR3. This CDR3 is CSALAGGLYNEQFF. The CDR3 DNA reads as TGCAGTGCTCTAGCGGGAGGTCTCTACAATGAGCAGTTCTTC.

V gene TRBV6-5 combines with J gene TRBJ2-6, with TRBD1 matching 8 bases. V was clipped by 2 bases and J by 0 bases; unmatched bases: 15. Looked up from germline, CDR1 is MNHEY and CDR2 is SVGAGI. The CDR3 totals 21 residues. CDR3 sequence (DNA): TGTGCCAGCAGTTACCTTCCGGGACAGGTAAACGGACTCTCTGGGGCCAACGTCCTGACTTTC. Protein product: CASSYLPGQVNGLSGANVLTF.

The J gene is TRBJ2-1, the V gene TRBV2, with D possibly being TRBD1 (6 bases). CDR1 and CDR2 (germline): SNHLY, FYNNEI. This CDR3 is built from 14 residues. V was clipped by 8 bases and J by 5 bases, with 16 bases between them. The CDR3 loop is CASPDRTGNNEQFF. The DNA for the CDR3 is TGTGCCAGCCCCGATCGTACAGGGAACAATGAGCAGTTCTTC.

The V call is TRBV29-1, the J call TRBJ2-7; tentatively, D is TRBD2 (6 bases). The CDR3 consists of 13 residues. The germline gives CDR1 SQVTM, CDR2 ANQGSEA. The ends were cut back, 4 bases at V and 0 bases at J, with 10 bases in the middle. CDR3 DNA: TGCAGCGTTGCTGGGACTCACTCCTACGAGCAGTACTTC. Encoded protein: CSVAGTHSYEQYF.

The chain carries TRBV12-3 or TRBV12-4 and TRBJ1-2; TRBD1 matches 8 bases. This CDR3 is built from 14 residues. The V gene end was trimmed by 4 bases and the J gene end by 4 bases; junction bases not matched to a gene: 5. The CDR3 DNA reads as TGTGCCAGCAGTTCCAGGGGGCTCGGCTATGGCTACACCTTC. Its translation is CASSSRGLGYGYTF.

This clonotype was detected only a few times. This chain uses TRBV7-6 with TRBJ2-3; 10 bases are shared with TRBD2. The CDR3 is made up of 15 amino acids. Germline CDR1 is SGHVS and CDR2 is FNYEAQ. V lost 5 bases, J lost 1 base, and 3 bases stayed unmatched. The DNA of the CDR3 is TGTGCCAGCAGCCCAGCGGGGGGGCGCACAGATACGCAGTATTTT. This translates into CASSPAGGRTDTQYF. Drawing the rest from reference TRBV7-6 and TRBJ2-3, the complete variable domain is GAGVSQSPRYKVTKRGQDVALRCDPISGHVSLYWYRQALGQGPEFLTYFNYEAQQDKSGLPNDRFSAERPEGSISTLTIQRTEQRDSAMYRCASSPAGGRTDTQYFGPGTRLTVL.

The J gene is TRBJ1-2, the V gene TRBV11-1, with TRBD1 identical over 7 bases. The CDR3 contains 14 residues. V lost 1 base, J lost 6 bases, and 5 bases stayed unmatched. Germline V gene lookup returns CDR1 SGHAT and CDR2 FQDESV (reference sequence). The CDR3 DNA sequence: TGTGCCAGCAGCTTAGTTCGGCAGGGGGATGGCTACACCTTC. Translated, it gives CASSLVRQGDGYTF.

The chain has TRBV12-3 or TRBV12-4 and TRBJ2-1; D tentatively reads TRBD1 or TRBD2 (5 bases each). This CDR3 spans 13 amino acids. The V end lost 4 bases, the J end lost 10 bases, and 14 bases lay between the germline ends. The CDR3 region is CASSSSGPSEQFF. The CDR3 nucleotides are TGTGCCAGCAGTTCCTCGGGACCCTCGGAGCAGTTCTTC.

This clonotype was counted between two and nine times. The J gene is TRBJ2-1, the V gene TRBV10-3; no reliable D call. In germline, CDR1 is ENHRY, CDR2 SYGVKD. The CDR3 covers 12 residues. The V and J ends lost 6 bases and 6 bases respectively, with 9 bases between them. CDR3 bases: TGTGCCATCAGGGCCGAGATCAATGAGCAGTTCTTC. This gives the protein CAIRAEINEQFF.

This clonotype was seen a few times. The V gene is TRBV24-1, the J gene TRBJ2-1, with TRBD2 identical over 12 bases. Germline trimming cut 4 bases from V and 6 bases from J; bases unmatched to any gene: 6. Per germline, CDR1 KGHDR and CDR2 SFDVKD. CDR3 length: 16 amino acids. The CDR3 loop is CATSDPTSGRFNEQFF. As DNA, the CDR3 is TGTGCCACCAGTGACCCGACTAGCGGGAGATTCAATGAGCAGTTCTTC.